The 10 T cell receptor beta chains reported below all come from one sample, sequenced in a study of cytomegalovirus exposure and HLA in healthy donors. Amplification used 60 Vbeta primers and 13 Jbeta primers. TCRdb's copy holds only in-frame clones and misses some; the assay was immunoSEQ multiplex PCR. This sample yields 200,000 or so clones, of which about 80% are seen a single time; around 15% belongs to the top ten. Material: PBMCs. These receptors were obtained from a man in his forties in good health and CMV-seronegative.

The chain carries TRBV5-1 and TRBJ2-3; weak D call: TRBD1 (6 bases). Germline V gene data show CDR1 as SGHRS and CDR2 as YFSETQ. The V end lost 3 bases, the J end lost 4 bases, and 9 bases lay between the germline ends. CDR3 length equals 13 residues. CDR3 sequence: CASSYRTADTQYF. CDR3 DNA: TGCGCCAGCAGCTATAGGACAGCAGATACGCAGTATTTT.

The V gene is TRBV10-2, the J gene TRBJ2-7; 7 bases match TRBD1. The CDR3 has 13 residues. Germline CDR1 WSHSY, CDR2 SAAADI. V lost 6 bases and J lost 3; bases outside the gene matches: 5. The CDR3 DNA reads as TGCGCCAGCAGCCCCGGGACAGACTACGAGCAGTACTTC. Translated, it gives CASSPGTDYEQYF.

This chain joins TRBV19 and TRBJ2-6; D gene unclear. The ends were cut back, 5 bases at V and 0 bases at J, with 11 bases in the middle. CDR1 and CDR2 (germline): LNHDA, SQIVND (reference sequence). The CDR3 is 16 residues long. This chain's CDR3 is CASSPGSSSGANVLTF. CDR3 DNA: TGTGCCAGTAGTCCCGGTTCAAGCTCTGGGGCCAACGTCCTGACTTTC.

This rearrangement joins TRBV7-3 to TRBJ2-1; the D gene is possibly TRBD1 (6 bases). This CDR3 is built from 16 residues. V lost 4 bases to trimming and J lost 7 bases, with 20 bases between them. CDR1 and CDR2 (germline): SGHTA, FQGTGA. The CDR3 reads CASSSSTPTGYNEQFF. The CDR3 nucleotides read TGTGCCAGCAGCTCCTCAACCCCTACAGGGTATAATGAGCAGTTCTTC.

The genes are TRBV7-9 and TRBJ2-7, with D maybe TRBD1 (6 bases). The ends were cut back, 5 bases at V and 4 bases at J, with 15 bases in the middle. In germline, CDR1 is SEHNR, CDR2 FQNEAQ (reference sequence). The CDR3 is 14 amino acids. For the CDR3, the DNA is TGTGCCAGCAGCACAGGGACCGTAGGGTACGAGCAGTACTTC. This sequence encodes CASSTGTVGYEQYF.

The genes are TRBV15 and TRBJ2-7, with 11 nucleotides matching TRBD2. The CDR3 sequence is 17 residues long. Trimming took 0 bases from V and 0 from J; bases not matched to a gene: 4. Looked up from germline, CDR1 is LNHNV and CDR2 is YYDKDF (reference sequence). The CDR3 region has the DNA TGTGCCACCAGCAGAGATCGACTAGCGGGAAGCTCCTACGAGCAGTACTTC. This encodes CATSRDRLAGSSYEQYF. The full variable domain, completed using reference TRBV15 and TRBJ2-7, is DAMVIQNPRYQVTQFGKPVTLSCSQTLNHNVMYWYQQKSSQAPKLLFHYYDKDFNNEADTPDNFQSRRPNTSFCFLDIRSPGLGDTAMYLCATSRDRLAGSSYEQYFGPGTRLTVT.

The J gene is TRBJ1-6, the V gene TRBV4-3; 10 nucleotides agree with TRBD1. Germline V CDR1 and CDR2: LGHNA, YSLEER. The CDR3 is made up of 13 amino acids. J lost 7 bases, V lost 10 bases, and 4 bases had no gene match. The CDR3 region has the DNA TGCGCCACCTCGGACAGGGGGAATTCACCCCTCCACTTT. Amino acids: CATSDRGNSPLHF.

The CDR3 bases are TGTGCCAGCAGCCCGCAGGGACAGGTATCGAACAATGAGCAGTTCTTC. This gives the protein CASSPQGQVSNNEQFF. The chain is built from TRBV7-2 and TRBJ2-1; 8 bases agree with TRBD1. V was pared by 5 bases and J by 5 bases, with 11 bases of the junction left unmatched. Germline CDR1 is SGHTA and CDR2 is FQGNSA. The CDR3 extends over 16 amino acids.

This chain connects TRBV4-2 to TRBJ2-1, with TRBD2 identical over 7 bases. The CDR3 runs to 15 residues. CDR1 is LGHNA and CDR2 is YNFKEQ in the germline V gene. Unmatched junction bases numbered 3, after V lost 0 bases and J lost 4 bases. In DNA, the CDR3 is TGTGCCAGCAGCCAAGAAGGGACTACTTACAATGAGCAGTTCTTC. It yields the protein CASSQEGTTYNEQFF.

V usage is TRBV28 and J usage is TRBJ1-1; TRBD1 might be the D (6 bases). CDR3 length: 12 residues. CDR1 and CDR2 from the germline V gene are MDHEN and SYDVKM. CDR3 protein: CALQGMNTEAFF. CDR3 nucleotides: TGTGCACTACAGGGAATGAACACTGAAGCTTTCTTT. Combining the CDR3 with reference TRBV28 and TRBJ1-1 gives the whole variable domain DVKVTQSSRYLVKRTGEKVFLECVQDMDHENMFWYRQDPGLGLRLIYFSYDVKMKEKGDIPEGYSVSREKKERFSLILESASTNQTSMYLCALQGMNTEAFFGQGTRLTVV.